Listed below are T cell receptor beta chains from one sample, sequenced in a study of immune heterogeneity within non-small cell lung tumors. From the multiplex PCR reads, TCRdb called clonotypes with MiXCR, one entry per CDR3 protein. The sample yields around 30,000 distinct CDR3 sequences, about 30% seen once. Sequencing input: lung tumor tissue. Source of these receptors: a man aged 40-55 years with non-small cell lung cancer. Both conserved end residues are part of each CDR3. Each record gives: D gene, V gene, clone size, J gene, CDR3 protein, CDR3 DNA. The D gene is left open where the match is weak. The size entry is marked missing in some rows and otherwise reads once, few, many or a size class.

.	TRBV19	few	TRBJ1-3	CASDARGGAGNTIYF	TGTGCCAGTGACGCCCGAGGTGGAGCTGGAAACACCATATATTTT
TRBD1	TRBV24-1	many	TRBJ1-5	CATSARGGISNQPQHF	TGTGCCACCAGTGCCCGAGGGGGCATTAGCAATCAGCCCCAGCATTTT
TRBD2	TRBV20-1	many	TRBJ2-7	CSASSRASGSREQYF	TGCAGTGCTAGTTCCAGGGCTAGCGGGAGTCGAGAGCAGTACTTC
TRBD1	TRBV2	many	TRBJ2-2	CASWDRGRLITGELFF	TGTGCCAGCTGGGACAGGGGGCGGTTAATCACCGGGGAGCTGTTTTTT
.	TRBV5-4	.	TRBJ2-6	CASSPRTVPLTGANVLTF	TGTGCCAGCAGCCCCCGGACAGTTCCCTTAACTGGGGCCAACGTCCTGACTTTC
.	TRBV2	many	TRBJ1-2	CASKEEAFGYGYTF	TGTGCCAGCAAGGAGGAGGCATTTGGGTATGGCTACACCTTC
.	TRBV6-2/TRBV6-3	few	TRBJ2-4	CASSYGYDLAKNIQYF	TGTGCCAGCAGTTACGGGTATGATTTAGCCAAAAACATTCAGTACTTC
.	TRBV19	.	TRBJ2-2	CAGKFHRGAVF	TGTGCCGGAAAATTCCACCGGGGAGCTGTTTTT
.	TRBV11-1	many	TRBJ2-5	CASSLGLGQGETQYF	TGTGCCAGCAGCTTGGGATTAGGGCAGGGTGAGACCCAGTACTTC
.	TRBV5-1	.	TRBJ2-5	CASSLAGKETQYF	TGCGCCAGCAGCTTGGCCGGAAAAGAGACCCAGTACTTC
.	TRBV11-1	many	TRBJ2-3	CASSLAHRVTDTQYF	TGTGCCAGCAGCTTAGCGCACAGGGTTACAGATACGCAGTATTTT
TRBD1	TRBV29-1	few	TRBJ2-7	CSVEVVGRGRGEQYF	TGCAGCGTTGAAGTTGTAGGCAGGGGGCGTGGTGAGCAGTACTTC